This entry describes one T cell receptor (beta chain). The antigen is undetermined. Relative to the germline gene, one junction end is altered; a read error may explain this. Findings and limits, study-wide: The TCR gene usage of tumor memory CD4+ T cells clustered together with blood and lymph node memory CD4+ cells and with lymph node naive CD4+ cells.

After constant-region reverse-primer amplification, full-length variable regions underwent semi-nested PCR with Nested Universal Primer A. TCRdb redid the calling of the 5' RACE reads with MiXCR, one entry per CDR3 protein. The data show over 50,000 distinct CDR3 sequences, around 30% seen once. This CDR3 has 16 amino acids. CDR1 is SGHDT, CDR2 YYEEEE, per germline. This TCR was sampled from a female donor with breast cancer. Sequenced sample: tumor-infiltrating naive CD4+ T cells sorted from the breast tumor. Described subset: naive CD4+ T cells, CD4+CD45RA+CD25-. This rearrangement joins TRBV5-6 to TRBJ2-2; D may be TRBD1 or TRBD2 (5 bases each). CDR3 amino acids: CASSLKGAINTGELSF. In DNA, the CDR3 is TGTGCCAGCAGCTTAAAAGGGGCGATTAACACCGGGGAGCTGTCTTTT.